This T cell receptor (beta chain) is from a study of blood T cell repertoires in COVID-19. About the study: PBMCs, B-cell-depleted T cells, or T cells provided the cDNA or gDNA that made up the material.

Participants were aged about 18 to 90 years from 20 to 30 US areas. The V and J ends lost 0 bases and 9 bases, in that order; junction bases with no gene match: 8. The CDR3 sequence is 16 residues long. The method was immunoSEQ multiplex PCR; TCRdb's version includes in-frame clones alone and lacks a portion of them. The sample shows just over 300,000 clones, around 86% of them seen only once. The sample consisted of PBMCs or T cells enriched from blood (not recorded which). The V and J genes are TRBV5-3 and TRBJ2-1; 11 bases match TRBD2. TRBV5-3 is identified as an open reading frame with a role that is uncertain. This receptor was taken from a man younger than 40 who had recovered from COVID-19. The DNA for the CDR3 is TGTGCCAGAAGCTTGGTACTAGCGGGAGATTTTGGTGAGCAGTTCTTC. This encodes CARSLVLAGDFGEQFF.